This T cell receptor beta chain was observed in a study of cytomegalovirus exposure and HLA in healthy donors. This clone appeared a few times. The CDR3 extends over 12 amino acids. CDR1 and CDR2 from the germline V gene are GTSNPN and SVGIG (reference sequence). With 2 bases removed from V and 4 bases from J, the gap between germline ends came to 9 bases. Use of 60 Vbeta and 13 Jbeta primers characterized the PCR. TCRdb keeps only in-frame clones here, not all; method: immunoSEQ multiplex PCR. Here the sample spans 150,000 to 200,000 clones, around 86% being singletons. Material: PBMCs. The chain uses TRBV30 and TRBJ2-7, with a weak D call TRBD1 (6 bases). The TCR was taken from a girl aged 2 to 9 in good health and CMV-seropositive. The CDR3 sequence is CAWSLGGYEQYF. CDR3 sequence (DNA): TGTGCCTGGAGTCTAGGGGGTTACGAGCAGTACTTC.